Following are 7 T cell receptor beta chains from one sample sequenced in a study of blood T cell repertoires in COVID-19. Clones were read by immunoSEQ multiplex PCR, and TCRdb kept only the in-frame ones, dropping some. The repertoire holds over 130,000 clones, with about 79% as singletons. The source material was PBMCs or T cells enriched from blood (not recorded which). Receptors originate from a woman between 50 and 59 years old who had recovered from COVID-19.

The CDR3: CASSSGTGEETQYF. CDR3 coding DNA: TGTGCCAGCAGCTCCGGGACAGGGGAAGAGACCCAGTACTTC. The chain is built from TRBV7-8 and TRBJ2-5; TRBD1 matches 10 bases. The CDR3 is 14 residues long. From germline, CDR1 is SGHVS and CDR2 FQNEAQ. V lost 4 bases, J lost 3 bases, and 2 bases stayed unmatched.

Only one count was recorded for this clone. The chain couples TRBV13 to TRBJ2-1, with 10 bases fitting TRBD2. V was pared by 8 bases and J by 2 bases, with 12 bases of the junction left unmatched. From germline, CDR1 is PRHDT and CDR2 FYEKMQ (reference sequence). The CDR3 is 17 residues long. CDR3 nucleotide sequence: TGTGCCAGCGTAAGCCGAGCGGGAGGGCTTACCTACAATGAGCAGTTCTTC. Protein product: CASVSRAGGLTYNEQFF.

This clone came up a few times. V usage is TRBV3-1 (or the pseudogene TRBV3-2) and J usage is TRBJ2-1; D is perhaps TRBD1 (5 bases). The germline V and J ends were trimmed by 0 bases and 0 bases, with 15 bases remaining between them. The CDR3 has 18 amino acids. The V gene's germline CDR1 is LGHDT and CDR2 YNNKEL (reference sequence). The CDR3 is CASSQEGLSLSSYNEQFF. As DNA, the CDR3 is TGTGCCAGCAGCCAAGAGGGGCTCTCTTTGAGCTCCTACAATGAGCAGTTCTTC.

This clone was observed a few times. The chain is built from TRBV27 and TRBJ1-5; no clear D gene. The germline gives CDR1 MNHEY, CDR2 SMNVEV (reference sequence). V was trimmed by 5 bases and J by 4 bases, leaving 9 bases between them. CDR3 length: 13 residues. Here the CDR3 reads CASSPTYNQPQHF. As DNA, the CDR3 is TGTGCCAGCAGTCCAACTTATAATCAGCCCCAGCATTTT.

J is TRBJ1-2 and V is TRBV7-9; D possibly corresponds to TRBD1 (6 bases). CDR1 is SEHNR and CDR2 is FQNEAQ in the germline V gene (reference sequence). Trimming left V 5 bases short and J 4 bases short, with 17 bases between. The CDR3 length is 15 residues. The CDR3 DNA sequence: TGTGCCAGCAGCCTGGGGGCCAACAGCCTCTATGGCTACACCTTC. Amino acids: CASSLGANSLYGYTF. Complete variable domain (other parts from reference TRBV7-9 and TRBJ1-2): DTGVSQNPRHKITKRGQNVTFRCDPISEHNRLYWYRQTLGQGPEFLTYFQNEAQLEKSRLLSDRFSAERPKGSFSTLEIQRTEQGDSAMYLCASSLGANSLYGYTFGSGTRLTVV.

The chain couples TRBV27 to TRBJ2-5; 10 nucleotides agree with TRBD2. Germline values: CDR1 MNHEY, CDR2 SMNVEV (reference sequence). V lost 4 bases to trimming and J lost 5 bases; unmatched junction nucleotides: 7. This CDR3 comprises 15 residues. This CDR3 reads CASSWAAGGPETQYF. DNA of the CDR3: TGTGCCAGCAGTTGGGCAGCGGGAGGGCCGGAGACCCAGTACTTC.

CDR3 DNA: TGTGCCAGCAGCCGTCCCGGGACAGGGCCCGAGCAGTTCTTC. Its protein product is CASSRPGTGPEQFF. The chain carries TRBV6-1 and TRBJ2-1; TRBD1 matches 9 bases. V lost 6 bases to trimming and J lost 10 bases; unmatched junction nucleotides: 10. Germline loops: CDR1 MNHNS, CDR2 SASEGT. This CDR3 is built from 14 residues.